This T cell receptor (beta chain) stems from a study of blood T cells in healthy people across ages. PCR was performed a second time for about 6 to 12 cycles using a sample-barcoded 5' primer and a J-beta primer mix. Each CDR3 protein is one row after TCRdb ran MiXCR on the 5' RACE reads. The sample includes about 780,000 distinct CDR3 sequences, roughly 24% of them seen just once. The people who gave samples were healthy Caucasians from Russia, aged about 6 to 95. Trimming pared 2 bases from V and 3 bases from J, leaving 16 bases between. The CDR3 spans 16 residues. In germline, CDR1 is SGHVS, CDR2 FNYEAQ. The sample was also linked to a second study, of T cells of mothers and their children. Turning to that study: The people who donated were a few healthy Caucasian mothers and their six children. Not a single persistent microchimeric T cell clone was detected.

The sequenced sample was blood. The V gene is TRBV7-6, the J gene TRBJ1-2; the D gene is possibly TRBD1 (6 bases). The TCR comes from a boy aged 5-17 years in good health. The CDR3 nucleotides are TGTGCCAGCAGCTTAAGAGGGGGAGTAGGGTACTATGGCTACACCTTC. Its translation is CASSLRGGVGYYGYTF.